A selection of T cell receptor beta chains follows, all from one sample in a study of blood T cell repertoires in COVID-19. This table comes from immunoSEQ multiplex PCR, and its TCRdb copy is limited to in-frame clones, with some not included. The sample lists fewer than 80,000 clones; roughly nine tenths were seen once. Sequenced material: peripheral blood. Receptors were obtained from a woman in her forties or fifties with active COVID-19. The CDR3 runs from the conserved cysteine through the conserved F or W. The D gene is left open where the match is weak. Clone size is shown for a subset of rows, as once, few, many or a class of expanded clone.

CDR3 length	V gene	clone size	J gene	D gene	CDR3 DNA	CDR3 protein
15	TRBV7-9	few	TRBJ2-7	TRBD2	TGTGCCAGCAGACCCATCCGGCTAGCGGGCTACGAGCAGTACTTC	CASRPIRLAGYEQYF
13	TRBV15	.	TRBJ1-2	.	TGTGCCACCAGCAGAGGCGGAAACTATGGCTACACCTTC	CATSRGGNYGYTF
14	TRBV3-1/TRBV3-2	once	TRBJ2-7	.	TGTGCCAGCAGCCTGTTAGGCGGTTACTACGAGCAGTACTTC	CASSLLGGYYEQYF
14	TRBV7-2	.	TRBJ2-7	TRBD1	TGTGCCAGCAGCTTAGCCGGGACAGGGTACGAGCAGTACTTC	CASSLAGTGYEQYF
13	TRBV7-8	once	TRBJ1-2	TRBD1	TGTGCCAGCAGCTCACGGGACAGCGGGGGCTACACCTTC	CASSSRDSGGYTF
12	TRBV10-3	.	TRBJ1-1	.	TGTGCCATCAGGGCTCTGGACACTGAAGCTTTCTTT	CAIRALDTEAFF
15	TRBV27	.	TRBJ1-3	TRBD1	TGTGCCAGCAGTCCGGGACAGTTGGTCGGAAACACCATATATTTT	CASSPGQLVGNTIYF
15	TRBV5-6	.	TRBJ2-1	.	TGTGCCAGCAGCAATGCGGGAAACTCCTACAATGAGCAGTTCTTC	CASSNAGNSYNEQFF
13	TRBV18	.	TRBJ1-5	.	TGTGCCAGCTCACCAGCAGGGGAACAGCCCCAGCATTTT	CASSPAGEQPQHF
15	TRBV5-5	.	TRBJ2-7	TRBD2	TGTGCCAGCAGCTTGGGGCCTAGCGGGGCCTACGAGCAGTACTTC	CASSLGPSGAYEQYF
14	TRBV5-1	.	TRBJ1-1	.	TGCGCCAGCAGCTATGGGGGACTGGGCACTGAAGCTTTCTTT	CASSYGGLGTEAFF
17	TRBV5-5	.	TRBJ2-1	TRBD2	TGTGCCAGCAGCTGGCGACTCCGAGCGGGAGGGATCAATGAGCAGTTCTTC	CASSWRLRAGGINEQFF
13	TRBV19	.	TRBJ2-1	.	TGTGCCAGTAGATCAGGTCCCTGGAATGAGCAGTTCTTC	CASRSGPWNEQFF
15	TRBV5-1	.	TRBJ1-3	.	TGCGCCAGCAGCTTGGCAGGATCAGATGGAAACACCATATATTTT	CASSLAGSDGNTIYF
16	TRBV3-1/TRBV3-2	once	TRBJ2-1	TRBD1	TGTGCCAGCAGCCAAGCGAACAGGGGATATCACAATGAGCAGTTCTTC	CASSQANRGYHNEQFF
15	TRBV28	.	TRBJ1-4	.	TGTGCCAGCAGTTCACAGGGCCCAACTAATGAAAAACTGTTTTTT	CASSSQGPTNEKLFF